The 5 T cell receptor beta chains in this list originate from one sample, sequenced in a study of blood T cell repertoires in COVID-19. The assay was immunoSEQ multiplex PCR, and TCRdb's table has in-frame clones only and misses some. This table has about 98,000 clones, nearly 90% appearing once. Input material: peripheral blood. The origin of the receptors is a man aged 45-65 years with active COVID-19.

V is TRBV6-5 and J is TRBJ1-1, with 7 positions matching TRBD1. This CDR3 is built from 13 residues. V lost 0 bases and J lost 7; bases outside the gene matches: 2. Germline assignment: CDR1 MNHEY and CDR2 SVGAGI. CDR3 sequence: CASSYSRDSEAFF. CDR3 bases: TGTGCCAGCAGTTACTCCCGGGACAGTGAAGCTTTCTTT.

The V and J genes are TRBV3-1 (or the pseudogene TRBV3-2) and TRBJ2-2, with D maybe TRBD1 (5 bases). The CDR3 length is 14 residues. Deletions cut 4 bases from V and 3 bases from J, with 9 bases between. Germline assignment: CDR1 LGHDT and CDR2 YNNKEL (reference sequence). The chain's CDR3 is CASSPRQYTGELFF. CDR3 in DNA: TGTGCCAGCAGCCCCAGACAGTACACCGGGGAGCTGTTTTTT.

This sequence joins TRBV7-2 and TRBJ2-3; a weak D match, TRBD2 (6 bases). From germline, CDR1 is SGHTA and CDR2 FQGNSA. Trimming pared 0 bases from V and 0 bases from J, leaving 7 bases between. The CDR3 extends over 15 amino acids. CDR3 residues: CASSLAGTSTDTQYF. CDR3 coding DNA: TGTGCCAGCAGCTTAGCGGGGACTAGCACAGATACGCAGTATTTT.

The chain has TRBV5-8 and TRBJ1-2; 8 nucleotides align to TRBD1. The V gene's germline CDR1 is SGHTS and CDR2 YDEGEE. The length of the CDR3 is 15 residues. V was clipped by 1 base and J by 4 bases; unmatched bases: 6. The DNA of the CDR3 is TGTGCCAGCAGCTTGTCAGGGGGCCCGGCCTATGGCTACACCTTC. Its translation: CASSLSGGPAYGYTF.

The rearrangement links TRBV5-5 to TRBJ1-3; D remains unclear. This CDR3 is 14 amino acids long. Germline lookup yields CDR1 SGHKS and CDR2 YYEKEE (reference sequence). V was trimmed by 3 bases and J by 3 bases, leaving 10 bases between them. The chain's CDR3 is CASSWPGYGNTIYF. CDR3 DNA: TGTGCCAGCAGCTGGCCCGGGTATGGAAACACCATATATTTT.